This T cell receptor beta chain was sequenced for a study of neoadjuvant anti-PD-1 for oral cavity cancer. Time point defined: after neoadjuvant nivolumab, at surgical resection. Here immunoSEQ multiplex PCR was the method, and the copy in TCRdb shows in-frame clones only, minus some. The data contain some 33,000 clones, about 80% of them singletons. This receptor was identified in a person aged 35 to 85 with oral cavity squamous cell carcinoma. The specimen was PBMCs, collected after nivolumab (anti-PD-1) treatment.

The CDR3 spells CASTPSGRGGTEAFF. CDR3 nucleotides: TGCGCCAGCACCCCTTCTGGTAGGGGTGGGACTGAAGCTTTCTTT. The chain recombines TRBV5-1 with TRBJ1-1; maybe TRBD1 (5 bases). V was cut by 6 bases and J by 5 bases, with 20 bases left in between. CDR3 length equals 15 residues. In germline, CDR1 is SGHRS, CDR2 YFSETQ.